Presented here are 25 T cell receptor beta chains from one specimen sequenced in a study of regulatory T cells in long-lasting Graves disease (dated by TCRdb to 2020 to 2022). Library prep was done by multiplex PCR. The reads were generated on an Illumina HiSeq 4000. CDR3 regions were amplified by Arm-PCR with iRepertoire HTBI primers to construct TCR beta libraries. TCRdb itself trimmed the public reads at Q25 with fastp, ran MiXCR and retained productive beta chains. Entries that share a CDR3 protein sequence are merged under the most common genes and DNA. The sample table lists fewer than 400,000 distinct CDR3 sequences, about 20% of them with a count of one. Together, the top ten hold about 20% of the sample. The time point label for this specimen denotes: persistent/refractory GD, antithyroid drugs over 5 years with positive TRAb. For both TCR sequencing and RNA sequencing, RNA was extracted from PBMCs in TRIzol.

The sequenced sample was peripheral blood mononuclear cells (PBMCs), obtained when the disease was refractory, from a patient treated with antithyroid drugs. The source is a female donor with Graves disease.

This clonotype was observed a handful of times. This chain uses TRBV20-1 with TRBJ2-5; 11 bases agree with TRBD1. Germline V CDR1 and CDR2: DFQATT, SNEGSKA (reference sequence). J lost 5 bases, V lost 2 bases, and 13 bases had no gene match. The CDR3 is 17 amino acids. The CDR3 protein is CSARSQTGTGGLETQYF. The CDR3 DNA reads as TGCAGTGCTAGATCCCAGACCGGGACAGGGGGATTGGAGACCCAGTACTTC.

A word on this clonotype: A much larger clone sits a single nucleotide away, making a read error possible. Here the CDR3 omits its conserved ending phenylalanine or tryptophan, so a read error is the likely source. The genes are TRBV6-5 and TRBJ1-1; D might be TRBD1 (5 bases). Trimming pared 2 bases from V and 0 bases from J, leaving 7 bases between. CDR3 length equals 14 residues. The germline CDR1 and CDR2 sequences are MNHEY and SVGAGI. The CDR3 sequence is CASSYGTVNTEAFL. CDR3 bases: TGTGCCAGCAGTTACGGGACCGTGAACACTGAAGCTTTCCTT.

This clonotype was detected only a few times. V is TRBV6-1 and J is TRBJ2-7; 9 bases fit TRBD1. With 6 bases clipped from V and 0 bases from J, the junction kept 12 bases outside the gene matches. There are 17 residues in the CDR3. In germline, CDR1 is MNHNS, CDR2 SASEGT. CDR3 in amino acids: CASSTSGDRVYSYEQYF. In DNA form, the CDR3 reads TGTGCCAGCAGCACCAGCGGGGACAGGGTTTACTCCTACGAGCAGTACTTC.

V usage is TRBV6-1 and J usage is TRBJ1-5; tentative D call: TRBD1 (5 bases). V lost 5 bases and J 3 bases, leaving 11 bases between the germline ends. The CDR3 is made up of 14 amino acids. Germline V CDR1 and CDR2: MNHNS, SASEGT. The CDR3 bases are TGTGCCAGCAGTCCCGACAGTTACAATCAGCCCCAGCATTTT. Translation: CASSPDSYNQPQHF.

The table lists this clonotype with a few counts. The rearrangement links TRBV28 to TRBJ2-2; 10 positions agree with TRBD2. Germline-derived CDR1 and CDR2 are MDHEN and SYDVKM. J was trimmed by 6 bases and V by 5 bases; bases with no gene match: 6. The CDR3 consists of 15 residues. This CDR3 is CASSLLAGDSGELFF. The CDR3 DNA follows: TGTGCCAGCAGTCTTCTAGCGGGAGACTCCGGGGAGCTGTTTTTT.

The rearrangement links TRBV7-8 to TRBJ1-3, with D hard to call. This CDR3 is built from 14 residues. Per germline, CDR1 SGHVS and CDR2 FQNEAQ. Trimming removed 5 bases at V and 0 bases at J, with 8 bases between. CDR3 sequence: CASSLLSSGNTIYF. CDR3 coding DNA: TGTGCCAGCAGCCTCCTGAGCTCTGGAAACACCATATATTTT.

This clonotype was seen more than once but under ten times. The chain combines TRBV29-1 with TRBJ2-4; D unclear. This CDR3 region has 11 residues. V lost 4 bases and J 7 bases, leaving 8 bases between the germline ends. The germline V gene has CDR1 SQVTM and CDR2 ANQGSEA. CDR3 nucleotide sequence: TGCAGCGTTGGGGAACCCAACATTCAGTACTTC. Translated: CSVGEPNIQYF.

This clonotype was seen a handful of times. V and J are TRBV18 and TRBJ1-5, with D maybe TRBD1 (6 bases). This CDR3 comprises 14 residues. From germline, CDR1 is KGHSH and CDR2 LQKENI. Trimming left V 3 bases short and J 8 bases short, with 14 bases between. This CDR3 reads CASSPGHREEPQHF. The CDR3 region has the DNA TGTGCCAGCTCACCGGGACACAGAGAGGAGCCCCAGCATTTT.

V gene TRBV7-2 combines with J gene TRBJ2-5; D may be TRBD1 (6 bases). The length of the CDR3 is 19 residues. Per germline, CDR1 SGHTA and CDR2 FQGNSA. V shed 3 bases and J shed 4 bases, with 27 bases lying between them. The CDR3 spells CASSFVQIEQGNIRETQYF. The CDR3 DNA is TGTGCCAGCAGCTTCGTTCAAATCGAACAGGGAAATATTCGAGAGACCCAGTACTTC.

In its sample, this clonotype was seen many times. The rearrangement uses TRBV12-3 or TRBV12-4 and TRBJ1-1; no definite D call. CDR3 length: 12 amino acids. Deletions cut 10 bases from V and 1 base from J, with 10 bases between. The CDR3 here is CATGRGNTEAFF. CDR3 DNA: TGTGCCACCGGACGAGGGAACACTGAAGCTTTCTTT.

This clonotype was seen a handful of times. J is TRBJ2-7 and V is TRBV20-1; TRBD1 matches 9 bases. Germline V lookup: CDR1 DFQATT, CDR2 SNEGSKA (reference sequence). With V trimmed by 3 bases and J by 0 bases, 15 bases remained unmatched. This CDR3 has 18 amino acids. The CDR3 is CSASRDRASRRSSYEQYF. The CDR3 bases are TGCAGTGCTAGTAGGGACAGGGCTTCGCGGAGAAGCTCCTACGAGCAGTACTTC.

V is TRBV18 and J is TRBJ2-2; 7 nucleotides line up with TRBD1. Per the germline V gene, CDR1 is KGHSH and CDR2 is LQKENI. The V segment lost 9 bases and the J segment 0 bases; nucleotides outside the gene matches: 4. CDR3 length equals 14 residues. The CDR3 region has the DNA TGTGCCAGTCCACAGGGGACGAACACCGGGGAGCTGTTTTTT. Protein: CASPQGTNTGELFF.

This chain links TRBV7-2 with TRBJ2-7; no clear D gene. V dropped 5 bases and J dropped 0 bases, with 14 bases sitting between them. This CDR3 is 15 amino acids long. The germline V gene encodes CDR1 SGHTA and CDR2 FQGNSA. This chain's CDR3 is CASSQEGNASYEQYF. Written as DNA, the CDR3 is TGTGCCAGCAGCCAAGAAGGAAACGCCTCCTACGAGCAGTACTTC.

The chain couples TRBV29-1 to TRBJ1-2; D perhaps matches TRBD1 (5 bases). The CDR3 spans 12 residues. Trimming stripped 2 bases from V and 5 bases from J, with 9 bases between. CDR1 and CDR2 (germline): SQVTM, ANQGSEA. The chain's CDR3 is CSVEMGGYGYTF. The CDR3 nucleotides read TGCAGCGTTGAAATGGGGGGGTATGGCTACACCTTC. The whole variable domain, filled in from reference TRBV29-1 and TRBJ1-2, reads SAVISQKPSRDICQRGTSLTIQCQVDSQVTMMFWYRQQPGQSLTLIATANQGSEATYESGFVIDKFPISRPNLTFSTLTVSNMSPEDSSIYLCSVEMGGYGYTFGSGTRLTVV.

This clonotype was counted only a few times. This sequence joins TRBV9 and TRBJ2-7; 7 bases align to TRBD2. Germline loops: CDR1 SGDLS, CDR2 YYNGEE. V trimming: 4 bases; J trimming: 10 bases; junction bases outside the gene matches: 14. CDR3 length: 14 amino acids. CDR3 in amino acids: CASSPAGGRIEQYF. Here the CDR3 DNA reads TGTGCCAGCAGCCCAGCTGGCGGGAGAATTGAACAGTACTTC.

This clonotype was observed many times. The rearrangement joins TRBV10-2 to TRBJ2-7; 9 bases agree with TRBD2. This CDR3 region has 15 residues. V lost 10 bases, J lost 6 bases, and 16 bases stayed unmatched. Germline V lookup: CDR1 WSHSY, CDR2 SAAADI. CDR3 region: CAITNPLAGEAEQYF. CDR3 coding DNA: TGCGCCATAACCAACCCTTTAGCGGGAGAAGCCGAGCAGTACTTC.

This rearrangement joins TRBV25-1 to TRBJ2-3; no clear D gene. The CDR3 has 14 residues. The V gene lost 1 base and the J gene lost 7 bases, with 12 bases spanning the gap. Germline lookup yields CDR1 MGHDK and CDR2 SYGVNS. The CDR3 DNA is TGTGCCAGCAGTGAATCCTCCTCATTACATACGCAGTATTTT. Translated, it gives CASSESSSLHTQYF.

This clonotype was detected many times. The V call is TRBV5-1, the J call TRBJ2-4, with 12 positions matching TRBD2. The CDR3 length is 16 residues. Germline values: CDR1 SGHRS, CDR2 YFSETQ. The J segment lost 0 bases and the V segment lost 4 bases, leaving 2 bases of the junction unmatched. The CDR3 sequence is CASSVLAGGAKNIQYF. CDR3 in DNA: TGCGCCAGCAGCGTACTAGCGGGGGGAGCCAAAAACATTCAGTACTTC.

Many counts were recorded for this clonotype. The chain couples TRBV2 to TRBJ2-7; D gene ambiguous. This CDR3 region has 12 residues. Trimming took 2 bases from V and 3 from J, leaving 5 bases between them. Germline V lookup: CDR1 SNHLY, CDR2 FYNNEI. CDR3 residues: CASSEQRYEQYF. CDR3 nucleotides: TGTGCCAGCAGTGAACAGCGCTACGAGCAGTACTTC. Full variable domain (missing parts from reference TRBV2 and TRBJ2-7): EPEVTQTPSHQVTQMGQEVILRCVPISNHLYFYWYRQILGQKVEFLVSFYNNEISEKSEIFDDQFSVERPDGSNFTLKIRSTKLEDSAMYFCASSEQRYEQYFGPGTRLTVT.

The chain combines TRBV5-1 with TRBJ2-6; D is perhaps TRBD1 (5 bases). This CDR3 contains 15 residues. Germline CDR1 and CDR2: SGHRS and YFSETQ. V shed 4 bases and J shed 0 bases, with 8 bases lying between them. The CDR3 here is CASSATDSGANVLTF. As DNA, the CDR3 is TGCGCCAGCAGCGCGACAGACTCTGGGGCCAACGTCCTGACTTTC.

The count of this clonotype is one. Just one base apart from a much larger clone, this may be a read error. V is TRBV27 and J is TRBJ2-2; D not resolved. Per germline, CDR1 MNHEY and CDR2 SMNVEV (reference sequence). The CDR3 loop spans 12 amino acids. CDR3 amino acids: CAISIGTGELFF. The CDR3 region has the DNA TGTGCCATCAGTATTGGCACCGGGGAGCTGTTTTTT.

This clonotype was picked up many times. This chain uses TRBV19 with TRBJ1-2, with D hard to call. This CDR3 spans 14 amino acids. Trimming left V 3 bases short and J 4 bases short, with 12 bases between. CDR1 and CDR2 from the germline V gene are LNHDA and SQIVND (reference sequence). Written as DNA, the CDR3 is TGTGCCAGTAGTATCGTCGACGGCACCTATGGCTACACCTTC. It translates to CASSIVDGTYGYTF. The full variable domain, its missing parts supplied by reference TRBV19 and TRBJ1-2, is DGGITQSPKYLFRKEGQNVTLSCEQNLNHDAMYWYRQDPGQGLRLIYYSQIVNDFQKGDIAEGYSVSREKKESFPLTVTSAQKNPTAFYLCASSIVDGTYGYTFGSGTRLTVV.

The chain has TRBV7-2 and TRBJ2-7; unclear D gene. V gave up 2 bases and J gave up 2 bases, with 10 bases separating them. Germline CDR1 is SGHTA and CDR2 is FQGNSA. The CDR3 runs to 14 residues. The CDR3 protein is CASSLRTAPYEQYF. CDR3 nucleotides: TGTGCCAGCAGCTTAAGGACGGCTCCCTACGAGCAGTACTTC.

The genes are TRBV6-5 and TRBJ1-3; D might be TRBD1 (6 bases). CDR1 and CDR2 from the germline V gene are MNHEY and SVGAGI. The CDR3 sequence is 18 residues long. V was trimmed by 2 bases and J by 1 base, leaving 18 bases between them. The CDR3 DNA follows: TGTGCCAGCAGTTACCAGACAGGATCATCAAAGTCTGGAAACACCATATATTTT. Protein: CASSYQTGSSKSGNTIYF.

The CDR3 DNA sequence: TGTGCCAGCAGCTTAATCAGGGAGGGCGGCTACACCTTC. Translation: CASSLIREGGYTF. The chain has TRBV7-9 and TRBJ1-2; tentative D call: TRBD1 (5 bases). The CDR3 consists of 13 residues. The V end was cut by 2 bases, the J end by 8 bases, with 12 bases between. CDR1 and CDR2 (germline): SEHNR, FQNEAQ (reference sequence). The variable domain in full, with the rest retrieved from reference TRBV7-9 and TRBJ1-2, is DTGVSQNPRHKITKRGQNVTFRCDPISEHNRLYWYRQTLGQGPEFLTYFQNEAQLEKSRLLSDRFSAERPKGSFSTLEIQRTEQGDSAMYLCASSLIREGGYTFGSGTRLTVV.